The 9 T cell receptor beta chains presented below share a single source sample, sequenced in a study of T-cell reconstitution after alpha-beta-depleted transplantation in children. Molecular barcoding with unique molecular identifiers was used for the TCRbeta library. TCRdb recomputed calls from the PCR reads with MiXCR, one row per CDR3 protein. This table has some 400,000 distinct CDR3 sequences, roughly 22% appearing once. The sample consisted of PBMCs from the stem cell graft donor, taken from the stem cell graft. The receptors originated from a human donor who donated a stem cell graft to a child with acute myeloid leukemia.

Of note for this clonotype: The junction shows a germline mismatch at one end, possibly a read error. The rearrangement uses TRBV7-2 and TRBJ2-2, with 15 bases lining up with TRBD2. Germline V gene data show CDR1 as SGHTA and CDR2 as FQGNSA. The CDR3 contains 16 residues. In DNA form, the CDR3 reads TGTGCCAGCAGCTTCCGGACTAGCGGGAGGGCCGGGGGGCTGTTTTTT. Its translation: CASSFRTSGRAGGLFF.

V gene TRBV20-1 combines with J gene TRBJ2-5, with 10 bases aligning to TRBD2. This CDR3 is 15 amino acids long. Germline lookup yields CDR1 DFQATT and CDR2 SNEGSKA (reference sequence). With V trimmed by 6 bases and J by 1 base, 8 bases remained unmatched. The CDR3 region has the DNA TGCAGTGCCCGCCTAGCGGGAGTGTTCCAAGAGACCCAGTACTTC. This sequence encodes CSARLAGVFQETQYF.

This clonotype was counted ten times or more. The chain is built from TRBV6-1 and TRBJ2-1; D unresolved. The length of the CDR3 is 14 residues. V was shortened by 6 bases and J by 6 bases, with 15 bases between the two germline ends. Germline V gene sequence: CDR1 MNHNS, CDR2 SASEGT. The CDR3 region has the DNA TGTGCCAGCAGGGTCTCTACACCTATCAATGAGCAGTTCTTC. Translating gives CASRVSTPINEQFF.

The chain joins TRBV29-1 to TRBJ1-1; no clear D. Germline lookup yields CDR1 SQVTM and CDR2 ANQGSEA. The CDR3 consists of 9 residues. Trimming took 5 bases from V and 11 from J, leaving 9 bases between them. The CDR3 nucleotides are TGCAGCGTTCTCATGAAGGCTTTCTTT. It is translated as CSVLMKAFF.

This clonotype appeared many times. V and J are TRBV9 and TRBJ2-1; unclear D gene. V lost 2 bases and J lost 6, with 12 bases in between. Per germline, CDR1 SGDLS and CDR2 YYNGEE. The CDR3 is 14 amino acids. The CDR3 loop reads CASSVRLSTNEQFF. CDR3 nucleotide sequence: TGTGCCAGCAGCGTTCGGCTCTCCACCAATGAGCAGTTCTTC.

The CDR3 DNA reads as TGTGCCAGCAGTGTAGACGGACCCTCCTCCTACAATGAGCAGTTCTTC. The encoded protein is CASSVDGPSSYNEQFF. This chain joins TRBV25-1 and TRBJ2-1; D gene uncertain. CDR3 length: 16 amino acids. Germline CDR1 is MGHDK and CDR2 is SYGVNS. The germline V and J ends were trimmed by 4 bases and 0 bases, with 13 bases remaining between them.

This clonotype was observed a few times. The gene calls are TRBV15 and TRBJ2-5, with TRBD2 matching over 11 bases. The CDR3 extends over 16 amino acids. The J segment lost 4 bases and the V segment lost 0 bases, leaving 4 bases of the junction unmatched. The germline CDR1 and CDR2 sequences are LNHNV and YYDKDF (reference sequence). CDR3 DNA sequence: TGTGCCACCAGCAGAGAAGCTAGCGGGAGGTTAGAGACCCAGTACTTC. This translates into CATSREASGRLETQYF. Full variable domain (remainder filled in from reference TRBV15 and TRBJ2-5): DAMVIQNPRYQVTQFGKPVTLSCSQTLNHNVMYWYQQKSSQAPKLLFHYYDKDFNNEADTPDNFQSRRPNTSFCFLDIRSPGLGDTAMYLCATSREASGRLETQYFGPGTRLLVL.

The rearrangement joins TRBV15 to TRBJ1-3; D is ambiguous. Germline V gives CDR1 LNHNV, CDR2 YYDKDF (reference sequence). With 1 base removed from V and 2 bases from J, the gap between germline ends came to 6 bases. CDR3 length: 14 amino acids. The CDR3 loop is CATSRGGTGNTIYF. CDR3 in DNA: TGTGCCACCAGCAGAGGCGGTACTGGAAACACCATATATTTT.

This chain uses TRBV6-2 or TRBV6-3 with TRBJ2-1; D gene unclear. The V end was cut by 6 bases, the J end by 7 bases, with 10 bases between. The length of the CDR3 is 12 residues. Germline V gives CDR1 MNHEY, CDR2 SVGEGT. CDR3 DNA sequence: TGTGCCAGCAGCGAATCGTGGAATGAGCAGTTCTTC. Protein: CASSESWNEQFF.